What follows describes a single T cell receptor beta chain. This specimen belongs to a study of blood T cell repertoires in COVID-19. Study-level information: COVID-19 samples collected from the United States, Italy and Spain covered acute and convalescent phases.

V was cut by 3 bases and J by 0 bases, with 5 bases left in between. This CDR3 has 13 residues. Per the original data handling: Estimates of nucleated cell counts were drawn from the amplification of reference gene primers. The repertoire was sequenced with immunoSEQ multiplex PCR; TCRdb's copy has only in-frame clones and lacks some. The DNA was the basis for D and trimming; V, J and clone size are from that table. This sample has over 150,000 clones; 84% occur once, and the top ten carry approximately 10%. This chain links TRBV12-3 or TRBV12-4 with TRBJ1-1, with D unclear. Sample: peripheral blood. This receptor was taken from a man in his 70s with active or convalescent COVID-19. This chain's CDR3 is CASSLNLNTEAFF. The CDR3 DNA sequence: TGTGCCAGCAGTTTGAACTTGAACACTGAAGCTTTCTTT.